The 29 T cell receptor beta chains reported below all come from one sample, sequenced in a study of identical twins. Via MiXCR, TCRdb re-called the 5' RACE reads, giving one row per CDR3 protein. The sample records hundreds of thousands of distinct CDR3 sequences, 20% to 25% being singletons. This sample also belongs to another study, concerning T cells expressing NK-cell markers.

Sequenced sample: CD4+ T cells sorted from blood. Receptors were obtained from a young woman in good health.

This clonotype was seen only once. The rearrangement links TRBV28 to TRBJ2-6; D gene ambiguous. The germline V gene has CDR1 MDHEN and CDR2 SYDVKM. Trimming cost V 7 bases and J 0 bases, with 7 bases left between them. The length of the CDR3 is 14 residues. The CDR3 loop reads CASKPDSGANVLTF. The CDR3 nucleotides read TGTGCCAGCAAACCCGACTCTGGGGCCAACGTCCTGACTTTC.

The V and J genes are TRBV9 and TRBJ2-3; the D gene could be TRBD1 or TRBD2 (5 bases each). The CDR3 consists of 16 residues. Germline loops: CDR1 SGDLS, CDR2 YYNGEE. Trimming took off 4 bases at V and 3 bases at J, with 18 bases between the two ends. CDR3 region: CASSPYRGRTTDTQYF. In DNA form, the CDR3 reads TGTGCCAGCAGCCCTTATCGGGGCAGGACTACAGATACGCAGTATTTT. Drawing the rest from reference TRBV9 and TRBJ2-3, the complete variable domain is DSGVTQTPKHLITATGQRVTLRCSPRSGDLSVYWYQQSLDQGLQFLIQYYNGEERAKGNILERFSAQQFPDLHSELNLSSLELGDSALYFCASSPYRGRTTDTQYFGPGTRLTVL.

V gene TRBV4-3 combines with J gene TRBJ1-2; tentative D call: TRBD1 (5 bases). V lost 4 bases and J lost 5, with 23 bases in between. CDR1 LGHNA and CDR2 YSLEER come from the germline V gene. The CDR3 sequence is 17 residues long. CDR3 loop: CASSLLGETVDLYGYTF. CDR3 coding DNA: TGCGCCAGCAGCCTCCTGGGGGAGACAGTCGACCTTTATGGCTACACCTTC.

This chain uses TRBV12-5 with TRBJ2-1, with 9 nucleotides matching TRBD1. Germline V lookup: CDR1 LGHNT, CDR2 FRNRAP. The trim removed 6 bases at V and 8 bases at J, leaving 8 bases unmatched. The CDR3 runs 14 residues. CDR3 nucleotide sequence: TGTGCTAGTGGACCCGGGACAGGGTTAGATGAGCAGTTCTTC. Its protein is CASGPGTGLDEQFF.

V and J are TRBV10-3 and TRBJ1-1; 7 nucleotides line up with TRBD1. The CDR3 sequence is 14 residues long. The J segment lost 1 base and the V segment lost 11 bases, leaving 10 bases of the junction unmatched. From germline, CDR1 is ENHRY and CDR2 SYGVKD. The CDR3 region is CAAGVTGENTEAFF. The CDR3 nucleotides are TGTGCCGCCGGAGTTACAGGGGAGAACACTGAAGCTTTCTTT.

The chain employs TRBV6-2 or TRBV6-3 and TRBJ1-1; D unclear. The CDR3 consists of 14 residues. Germline V CDR1 and CDR2: MNHEY, SVGEGT. The V and J ends lost 7 bases and 2 bases respectively, with 14 bases between them. The CDR3 spells CASTSGGFNTEAFF. For the CDR3, the DNA is TGTGCCAGCACCTCTGGAGGTTTCAACACTGAAGCTTTCTTT.

This clonotype was seen a handful of times. This chain uses TRBV12-3 or TRBV12-4 with TRBJ2-6, with a weak D call TRBD1 (5 bases). The V end lost 1 base, the J end lost 2 bases, and 9 bases lay between the germline ends. CDR3 length equals 16 residues. The CDR3 here is CASSLVAGTGANVLTF. CDR3 coding DNA: TGTGCCAGCAGTTTAGTCGCAGGGACTGGGGCCAACGTCCTGACTTTC.

The V call is TRBV20-1, the J call TRBJ1-5; D might be TRBD1 (5 bases). The germline CDR1 and CDR2 sequences are DFQATT and SNEGSKA (reference sequence). V shed 6 bases and J shed 0 bases, with 18 bases lying between them. The CDR3 runs to 16 residues. The CDR3 sequence is CSANRDRSYSNQPQHF. The CDR3 region has the DNA TGCAGTGCAAACCGGGACCGGAGTTATAGCAATCAGCCCCAGCATTTT.

The chain carries TRBV10-2 and TRBJ1-1; 7 nucleotides align to TRBD1. J gave up 5 bases and V 6 bases, and 6 bases lay outside the gene matches. The CDR3 sequence is 13 residues long. The germline CDR1 and CDR2 sequences are WSHSY and SAAADI. CDR3 amino acids: CASSELRGTEAFF. The CDR3 region has the DNA TGCGCCAGCAGCGAACTCAGGGGGACTGAAGCTTTCTTT.

The CDR3 nucleotides are TGTGCCAGCAGAAAAACAGATAACTATGGCTACACCTTC. As protein: CASRKTDNYGYTF. This chain joins TRBV6-1 and TRBJ1-2; D not resolved. In germline, CDR1 is MNHNS, CDR2 SASEGT. CDR3 length: 13 residues. Trimming removed 6 bases at V and 1 base at J, with 9 bases between.

This clonotype showed up just a few times. The chain uses TRBV27 and TRBJ2-2, with D perhaps given as TRBD1 or TRBD2 (5 bases each). CDR3 size: 15 residues. CDR1 and CDR2 (germline): MNHEY, SMNVEV (reference sequence). Trimming removed 5 bases from V and 5 bases from J, with 15 bases in between. Written as DNA, the CDR3 is TGTGCCAGCAGTCCCCCCCCGGGGCGGACCGGGGAGCTGTTTTTT. Protein sequence: CASSPPPGRTGELFF.

The V call is TRBV6-5, the J call TRBJ1-2, with 7 bases identical to TRBD1. Germline V gene sequence: CDR1 MNHEY, CDR2 SVGAGI. With V trimmed by 5 bases and J by 6 bases, 9 bases remained unmatched. This CDR3 comprises 14 residues. CDR3 sequence (DNA): TGTGCCAGCAGTACCGAGACAGGGTGGGATGGCTACACCTTC. The encoded protein is CASSTETGWDGYTF.

The chain has TRBV20-1 and TRBJ2-1; 8 nucleotides agree with TRBD2. CDR3 size: 11 residues. CDR1 is DFQATT, CDR2 SNEGSKA, per germline (reference sequence). The junction had 0 bases not matched to a gene; V was cut back by 7 bases and J by 4 bases. The CDR3, as DNA: TGCAGTGTAGCGGGATACAATGAGCAGTTCTTC. Translation gives CSVAGYNEQFF.

The chain combines TRBV7-2 with TRBJ2-7; TRBD2 might be the D (6 bases). The CDR3 covers 13 residues. The germline gives CDR1 SGHTA, CDR2 FQGNSA. V was cut by 5 bases and J by 1 base, with 9 bases left in between. CDR3 residues: CASSRRGSYEQYF. Here the CDR3 DNA reads TGTGCCAGCAGCCGTCGGGGGTCCTACGAGCAGTACTTC.

The chain couples TRBV7-9 to TRBJ2-3; D gene ambiguous. Germline V CDR1 and CDR2: SEHNR, FQNEAQ (reference sequence). CDR3 size: 10 residues. With 3 bases removed from V and 10 bases from J, the gap between germline ends came to 5 bases. The CDR3 nucleotides are TGTGCCAGCAGCTTTAATGCGCAGTATTTT. It specifies CASSFNAQYF.

The rearrangement joins TRBV11-1 to TRBJ2-1; TRBD1 is a possible D gene (7 bases). V was pared by 0 bases and J by 3 bases, with 18 bases between. This CDR3 is 18 amino acids long. Germline V gives CDR1 SGHAT, CDR2 FQDESV (reference sequence). The CDR3 reads CASSLAGRRGANYNEQFF. In DNA, the CDR3 is TGTGCCAGCAGCTTAGCGGGTCGCAGGGGGGCCAACTACAATGAGCAGTTCTTC.

This clonotype appeared a few times. The rearrangement links TRBV11-2 to TRBJ2-3; TRBD2 aligns across 8 bases. Germline CDR1 and CDR2: SGHAT and FQNNGV. The CDR3 covers 16 residues. The V segment lost 5 bases and the J segment 3 bases; nucleotides outside the gene matches: 10. Here the CDR3 DNA reads TGTGCCAGCAGCCGATTCCTCGGGAGGGCTACAGATACGCAGTATTTT. Its protein product is CASSRFLGRATDTQYF.

The V and J genes are TRBV15 and TRBJ2-7; D gene unclear. Per germline, CDR1 LNHNV and CDR2 YYDKDF (reference sequence). The length of the CDR3 is 15 residues. Trimming left V 0 bases short and J 0 bases short, with 9 bases between. CDR3 nucleotides: TGTGCCACCAGCAGAGATATACAGATCTCCTACGAGCAGTACTTC. Residues: CATSRDIQISYEQYF.

The chain employs TRBV20-1 and TRBJ2-7, with no clear D. V shed 0 bases and J shed 2 bases, with 11 bases lying between them. Germline loops: CDR1 DFQATT, CDR2 SNEGSKA (reference sequence). CDR3 length equals 14 residues. The CDR3 loop is CSAREDGRPYEQYF. Here the CDR3 DNA reads TGCAGTGCTAGAGAAGACGGTCGTCCCTACGAGCAGTACTTC.

This clonotype was seen a few times. This chain uses TRBV7-9 with TRBJ1-1, with no clear D. V lost 4 bases and J 1 base, leaving 10 bases between the germline ends. The CDR3 contains 14 residues. CDR1 and CDR2 from the germline V gene are SEHNR and FQNEAQ (reference sequence). CDR3 sequence (DNA): TGTGCCAGCAGCTACCCAAGGGAGAACACTGAAGCTTTCTTT. Translation gives CASSYPRENTEAFF.

The chain links TRBV27 to TRBJ2-1; possible D gene TRBD1, 6 bases. V lost 6 bases, J lost 9 bases, and 15 bases lay in between. This CDR3 has 13 residues. Germline V gene lookup returns CDR1 MNHEY and CDR2 SMNVEV (reference sequence). DNA for the CDR3: TGTGCCAGCAGCCAGGACAGCCCCGGTGAGCAGTTCTTC. This translates into CASSQDSPGEQFF.

This clonotype was observed a handful of times. The J gene is TRBJ2-5, the V gene TRBV5-1, with D perhaps matching TRBD1 or TRBD2 (5 bases each). The V end lost 0 bases, the J end lost 2 bases, and 11 bases lay between the germline ends. From germline, CDR1 is SGHRS and CDR2 YFSETQ. The CDR3 extends over 15 amino acids. The CDR3 here is CASSLAGTEQETQYF. CDR3 nucleotide sequence: TGCGCCAGCAGCTTGGCCGGGACCGAGCAAGAGACCCAGTACTTC. Complete variable domain (other parts from reference TRBV5-1 and TRBJ2-5): KAGVTQTPRYLIKTRGQQVTLSCSPISGHRSVSWYQQTPGQGLQFLFEYFSETQRNKGNFPGRFSGRQFSNSRSEMNVSTLELGDSALYLCASSLAGTEQETQYFGPGTRLLVL.

This clonotype has just a few counts. The genes are TRBV10-3 and TRBJ2-7, with 14 bases that match TRBD2. This CDR3 is 14 amino acids long. J was trimmed by 7 bases and V by 9 bases; bases with no gene match: 8. Germline loops: CDR1 ENHRY, CDR2 SYGVKD. The CDR3, as DNA: TGTGCCATAACTGGGACTAGCGGGGGAAGTGAGCAGTACTTC. This gives the protein CAITGTSGGSEQYF.

The J gene is TRBJ2-3, the V gene TRBV5-1, with 10 nucleotides matching TRBD1. With V trimmed by 8 bases and J by 7 bases, 10 bases remained unmatched. The CDR3 loop spans 14 amino acids. Germline V CDR1 and CDR2: SGHRS, YFSETQ. CDR3 residues: CASFDRGRGNTQYF. The CDR3 DNA reads TGCGCCAGTTTTGACAGGGGGCGCGGAAATACGCAGTATTTT.

CDR3 sequence: CASSPGLAGVSYEQYF. CDR3 bases: TGTGCCAGCTCACCTGGACTAGCGGGAGTTAGCTACGAGCAGTACTTC. The chain recombines TRBV18 with TRBJ2-7; 13 positions match TRBD2. CDR1 and CDR2 from the germline V gene are KGHSH and LQKENI. The V and J ends lost 3 bases and 3 bases, in that order; junction bases with no gene match: 5. This CDR3 contains 16 residues. The variable domain in full, completed from reference TRBV18 and TRBJ2-7, reads NAGVMQNPRHLVRRRGQEARLRCSPMKGHSHVYWYRQLPEEGLKFMVYLQKENIIDESGMPKERFSAEFPKEGPSILRIQQVVRGDSAAYFCASSPGLAGVSYEQYFGPGTRLTVT.

The rearrangement links TRBV20-1 to TRBJ1-4, with TRBD1 matching 8 bases. There are 14 residues in the CDR3. CDR1 is DFQATT, CDR2 SNEGSKA, per germline (reference sequence). With V trimmed by 5 bases and J by 11 bases, 13 bases remained unmatched. This chain's CDR3 is CSAGGQGALGKLFF. CDR3 DNA: TGCAGTGCTGGGGGGCAGGGGGCATTGGGCAAACTGTTTTTT.

The chain links TRBV4-2 to TRBJ2-3; no reliable D call. In germline, CDR1 is LGHNA, CDR2 YNFKEQ. With 0 bases removed from V and 1 base from J, the gap between germline ends came to 11 bases. The CDR3 runs to 16 residues. The CDR3 bases are TGTGCCAGCAGCCAAGATTTCCTCGGACGCACAGATACGCAGTATTTT. Its protein product is CASSQDFLGRTDTQYF.

The chain recombines TRBV18 with TRBJ2-3; tentatively, D is TRBD1 (6 bases). V was trimmed by 4 bases and J by 3 bases, leaving 14 bases between them. Germline V CDR1 and CDR2: KGHSH, LQKENI. The CDR3 contains 15 residues. CDR3 nucleotide sequence: TGTGCCAGCTCACTCGGACAGCCAGGGACAGATACGCAGTATTTT. Translating it yields CASSLGQPGTDTQYF. The entire variable domain, with the rest obtained from reference TRBV18 and TRBJ2-3, is as follows: NAGVMQNPRHLVRRRGQEARLRCSPMKGHSHVYWYRQLPEEGLKFMVYLQKENIIDESGMPKERFSAEFPKEGPSILRIQQVVRGDSAAYFCASSLGQPGTDTQYFGPGTRLTVL.

V usage is TRBV21-1 and J usage is TRBJ2-3; whether TRBD2, the table's D call, matches the DNA was not checked. TRBV21-1 is designated a pseudogene. CDR3 size: 16 residues. The CDR3 sequence is CASSTAGGRDTDTQYF. As DNA, the CDR3 is TGTGCCAGCAGCACTGCGGGGGGGCGTGACACAGATACGCAGTATTTT.